The 9 T cell receptor gamma chains in this list originate from one sample, sequenced in a study of intestinal T cells in coeliac disease. The TRG library came from 200 to 250 ng of biopsy DNA amplified with LymphoTrack primers. TCRdb reran clone calling via CATT on the multiplex PCR reads. The sample includes a few hundred gamma-chain clones, roughly half of them seen just once. For each case, the template was genomic DNA from ten roughly 5-µm formalin-fixed paraffin-embedded scrolls. Specimen: a duodenal biopsy. These TCRs come from a human donor who served as a control with a normal duodenal biopsy, not a healthy volunteer.

The V and J genes are TRGV9 and TRGJ1 or TRGJ2. The CDR3 totals 14 residues. Trimming cost V 8 bases and J 3 bases; bases outside gene matches: 13. The germline V gene encodes CDR1 GITISATS and CDR2 ISYDGTV (reference sequence). CDR3 sequence (DNA): TGTGCCTTGTCGGGAGGTGCCCCTTATTATAAGAAACTCTTT. Translating it yields CALSGGAPYYKKLF.

The genes are TRGV4 and TRGJ1 or TRGJ2. The V gene's germline CDR1 is EGSTGY and CDR2 YDSYTSSV. The CDR3 runs 13 residues. CDR3 in DNA: TGTGCACCTGGATGGAAGAATTATTATAAGAAACTCTTT. Protein: CAPGWKNYYKKLF.

Turning to this clone: The TCRdb protein comes from a much larger clone and disagrees with this DNA's translation at residue 6, likely due to a read error; the protein given here is derived from the DNA. The rearrangement links TRGV4 to TRGJ1 or TRGJ2. V shed 3 bases and J 3 bases; nucleotides not matched to a gene: 5. Germline CDR1 is EGSTGY and CDR2 is YDSYTSSV. The CDR3 runs 13 residues. The CDR3 loop is CATWDTPYYKKLF. CDR3 DNA: TGTGCCACCTGGGATACCCCTTATTATAAGAAACTCTTT.

For this clone: The same CDR3 arises from other DNA sequences in this sample as well. The chain has TRGV10 and TRGJP1. TRGV10 qualifies as an ORF whose function is uncertain. This CDR3 contains 16 residues. The ends lost 8 bases at V and 4 bases at J; junction bases unmatched: 14. The CDR3 loop reads CAAWDYGHFTGWFKIF. In DNA form, the CDR3 reads TGTGCTGCGTGGGATTATGGGCACTTCACTGGTTGGTTCAAGATATTT.

This clone was seen a few times. TCRdb has a much larger clone's protein, which differs at residue 9 from the translation of this DNA, likely because of a read error; what is shown is the protein translated from the DNA. This chain joins TRGV8 and TRGJ1 or TRGJ2. The CDR3 runs to 13 residues. Germline CDR1 and CDR2: VENAVY and YDSYNSRV. CDR3 coding DNA: TGTGCCACCTGGGAGCCGAATTATCATAAGAAACTCTTT. Translated: CATWEPNYHKKLF.

Comments on this clone: The protein recorded in TCRdb matches a much larger clone and deviates from this DNA's translation at residue 6, suggesting a read error; the protein here is obtained by translating the DNA. The V gene is TRGV10, the J gene TRGJ1 or TRGJ2. TRGV10 counts as an open reading frame of uncertain function. The J segment lost 12 bases and the V segment lost 8 bases, leaving 11 bases of the junction unmatched. The CDR3 spans 11 residues. DNA for the CDR3: TGTGCTGCGTGGAAAGCGGGGGGGAAACTCTTT. This encodes CAAWKAGGKLF.

In this sample, this clone turned up a few times. This rearrangement joins TRGV9 to TRGJ1 or TRGJ2. The CDR3 runs to 15 residues. The trim removed 5 bases at V and 12 bases at J, leaving 22 bases unmatched. The germline V gene encodes CDR1 GITISATS and CDR2 ISYDGTV (reference sequence). This CDR3 reads CALWGGPRKGGTKLF. The CDR3 bases are TGTGCCTTGTGGGGAGGCCCCCGTAAGGGGGGTACGAAACTCTTT.

This chain links TRGV4 with TRGJ1 or TRGJ2. The V segment lost 2 bases and the J segment 12 bases; nucleotides outside the gene matches: 10. Germline V gene sequence: CDR1 EGSTGY, CDR2 YDSYTSSV. CDR3 length equals 12 residues. The CDR3: CATWDVSIRKLF. The CDR3, as DNA: TGTGCCACCTGGGATGTAAGCATAAGGAAACTCTTT.

The chain has TRGV11 and TRGJ1 or TRGJ2. Being an ORF, TRGV11 has a function that is uncertain. The CDR3 covers 16 residues. After removal of 0 bases from V and 3 bases from J, the junction contained 8 bases not matched to a gene. CDR3 sequence reads: CACWIRHIEFYYKKLF. The CDR3 bases are TGTGCCTGCTGGATTAGGCACATAGAGTTTTATTATAAGAAACTCTTT.